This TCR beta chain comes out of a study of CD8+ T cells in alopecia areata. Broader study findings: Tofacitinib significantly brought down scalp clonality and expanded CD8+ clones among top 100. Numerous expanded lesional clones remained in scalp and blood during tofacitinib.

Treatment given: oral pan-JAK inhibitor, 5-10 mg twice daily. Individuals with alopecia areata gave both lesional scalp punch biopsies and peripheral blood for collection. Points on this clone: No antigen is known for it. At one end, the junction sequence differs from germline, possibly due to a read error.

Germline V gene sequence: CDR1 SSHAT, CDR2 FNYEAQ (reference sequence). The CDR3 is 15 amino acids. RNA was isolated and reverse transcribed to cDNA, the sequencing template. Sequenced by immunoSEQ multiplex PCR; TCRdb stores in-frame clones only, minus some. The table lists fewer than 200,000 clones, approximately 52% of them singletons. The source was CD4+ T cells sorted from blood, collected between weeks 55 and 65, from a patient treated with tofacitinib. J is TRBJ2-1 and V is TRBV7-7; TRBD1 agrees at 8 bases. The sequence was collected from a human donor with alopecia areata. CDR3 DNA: TGTGCTAGCAGCCCGGCCGGACAGGGAAGAGGTGAGCAGTTCTTC. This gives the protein CASSPAGQGRGEQFF.